Below, 16 T cell receptor beta chains from the same sample are listed, as sequenced in a study of Graves' ophthalmopathy and Graves' hyperthyroidism. RNA transcripts were the template, and TCR beta CDR3 regions were amplified from them. HTBI primers primed a first-round RT-PCR, and a second-round multiplex PCR followed. TCRdb analysed the multiplex PCR reads with MiXCR anew, one entry per CDR3 protein. The data hold some 750,000 distinct CDR3 sequences, with 40% observed a single time. The specimen was peripheral blood. These receptors all stem from an adult man with Graves' ophthalmopathy.

The CDR3 spells CASSATGPLTDTQYF. CDR3 DNA: TGTGCCAGCAGTGCGACAGGGCCCCTCACAGATACGCAGTATTTT. The V and J genes are TRBV2 and TRBJ2-3; 7 positions match TRBD1. The CDR3 covers 15 residues. Germline V gives CDR1 SNHLY, CDR2 FYNNEI. V shed 4 bases, J shed 2 bases, and the junction held 6 bases outside the gene matches.

This clonotype was observed many times. The chain carries TRBV10-3 and TRBJ2-7; D may correspond to TRBD1 or TRBD2 (6 bases each). The length of the CDR3 is 14 residues. In germline, CDR1 is ENHRY, CDR2 SYGVKD. V dropped 5 bases and J dropped 2 bases, with 13 bases sitting between them. The CDR3 nucleotides are TGTGCCATCAGTACGGGGGCGAGTCCCTACGAGCAGTACTTC. Protein product: CAISTGASPYEQYF.

The chain employs TRBV5-1 and TRBJ2-5, with 8 bases matching TRBD2. The germline V gene encodes CDR1 SGHRS and CDR2 YFSETQ. This CDR3 comprises 14 residues. The V segment lost 5 bases and the J segment 5 bases; nucleotides outside the gene matches: 8. The CDR3 DNA reads as TGCGCCAGCAGTCCCGGGAGGGCGGAGGAGACCCAGTACTTC. This translates into CASSPGRAEETQYF.

Ten or more counts support this clonotype. The chain has TRBV2 and TRBJ1-1; D unresolved. Germline V lookup: CDR1 SNHLY, CDR2 FYNNEI. The CDR3 length is 13 residues. Trimming pared 6 bases from V and 5 bases from J, leaving 13 bases between. CDR3 loop: CASSLEDGTEAFF. The CDR3 coding sequence is TGTGCCAGCAGCTTAGAGGACGGGACTGAAGCTTTCTTT. The full variable domain, rest sourced from reference TRBV2 and TRBJ1-1, is EPEVTQTPSHQVTQMGQEVILRCVPISNHLYFYWYRQILGQKVEFLVSFYNNEISEKSEIFDDQFSVERPDGSNFTLKIRSTKLEDSAMYFCASSLEDGTEAFFGQGTRLTVV.

As concerns this clonotype: A much larger clone lies one base from this, so it may be a read error. This chain connects TRBV19 to TRBJ1-4; D call uncertain. Per germline, CDR1 LNHDA and CDR2 SQIVND (reference sequence). The CDR3 has 13 amino acids. The CDR3 sequence is CASSIRQDEKLLF. CDR3 DNA sequence: TGTGCCAGTAGTATCCGACAAGACGAAAAACTGCTTTTT.

This clonotype was recorded once. The chain joins TRBV2 to TRBJ2-7; D is perhaps TRBD1 (5 bases). Germline assignment: CDR1 SNHLY and CDR2 FYNNEI. V was cut by 5 bases and J by 3 bases, with 17 bases left in between. The CDR3 is 15 amino acids. This chain's CDR3 is CASSLNTGPYYEQYF. The CDR3 DNA is TGTGCCAGCAGTTTAAACACAGGACCCTACTACGAGCAGTACTTC.

This clonotype appeared a few times. The chain combines TRBV3-1 with TRBJ1-1; D gene uncertain. Germline CDR1 reads LGHDT; CDR2 reads YNNKEL (reference sequence). CDR3 length equals 14 residues. Trimming left V 1 base short and J 10 bases short, with 16 bases between. The CDR3 sequence: CASSQGSDRLGAFF. CDR3 coding DNA: TGTGCCAGCAGCCAAGGTTCTGACCGGCTGGGAGCTTTCTTT. Together with reference TRBV3-1 and TRBJ1-1, the CDR3 gives the full variable domain: DTAVSQTPKYLVTQMGNDKSIKCEQNLGHDTMYWYKQDSKKFLKIMFSYNNKELIINETVPNRFSPKSPDKAHLNLHINSLELGDSAVYFCASSQGSDRLGAFFGQGTRLTVV.

This chain links TRBV20-1 with TRBJ2-7, with 9 positions matching TRBD1. This CDR3 has 15 amino acids. Germline loops: CDR1 DFQATT, CDR2 SNEGSKA (reference sequence). After removal of 6 bases from V and 3 bases from J, the junction contained 12 bases not matched to a gene. CDR3 amino acids: CSATGQGLSIYEQYF. In DNA form, the CDR3 reads TGCAGTGCGACAGGACAGGGGCTTTCGATCTACGAGCAGTACTTC.

The V and J genes are TRBV7-9 and TRBJ2-5; D not certain. The germline gives CDR1 SEHNR, CDR2 FQNEAQ (reference sequence). V was clipped by 2 bases and J by 0 bases, with 13 bases between them. There are 16 residues in the CDR3. CDR3 amino acids: CASSLIAGQDQETQYF. In DNA form, the CDR3 reads TGTGCCAGCAGCTTAATAGCCGGGCAAGACCAAGAGACCCAGTACTTC.

This clonotype was recorded many times. The chain is built from TRBV15 and TRBJ1-4; D is ambiguous. Trimming removed 3 bases at V and 8 bases at J, with 10 bases between. The germline gives CDR1 LNHNV, CDR2 YYDKDF (reference sequence). This CDR3 comprises 13 residues. CDR3 nucleotide sequence: TGTGCCACCAGCAGCATCCTTATCGAAAAACTGTTTTTT. Amino acid sequence: CATSSILIEKLFF.

This clonotype has only one observation. Just one base apart from a much larger clone, this may be a read error. The chain recombines TRBV4-2 with TRBJ2-5, with TRBD1 matching 8 bases. Per the germline V gene, CDR1 is LGHNA and CDR2 is YNFKEQ. There are 15 residues in the CDR3. Losses at the gene ends were 5 bases for V and 4 bases for J; bases not matched to a gene: 9. The CDR3 region has the DNA TGTGCCAGCAGCTTATGGCAGGGGGCTGGAGAGACCCAGTACTTC. Residues: CASSLWQGAGETQYF.

This clonotype was seen a few times. V and J are TRBV12-3 or TRBV12-4 and TRBJ2-7; D is undetermined. The CDR3 covers 12 residues. Trimming removed 3 bases at V and 6 bases at J, with 9 bases between. The CDR3 sequence is CASSFSAAEQYF. The CDR3 DNA sequence: TGTGCCAGCAGTTTCAGCGCTGCCGAGCAGTACTTC.

As for this clonotype: A much larger clone differs from this one at a single base, so this may be a read error. This rearrangement joins TRBV11-1 to TRBJ1-1; 9 nucleotides align to TRBD1. The CDR3 has 14 residues. Germline V gene lookup returns CDR1 SGHAT and CDR2 FQDESV (reference sequence). Germline trimming cut 5 bases from V and 3 bases from J; bases unmatched to any gene: 4. DNA of the CDR3: TGTGCCAGCAGCACCAGGACAGGGGACACTGAAGCTTTCTTT. This encodes CASSTRTGDTEAFF.

V usage is TRBV2 and J usage is TRBJ2-5, with D perhaps matching TRBD2 (5 bases). Germline V gives CDR1 SNHLY, CDR2 FYNNEI. The CDR3 extends over 16 amino acids. V lost 6 bases and J 5 bases, leaving 22 bases between the germline ends. The CDR3 here is CASSQTAEDRRETQYF. Written as DNA, the CDR3 is TGTGCCAGCAGCCAAACAGCGGAGGACCGGCGGGAGACCCAGTACTTC.

This chain uses TRBV7-9 with TRBJ1-1; TRBD1 matches at 9 bases. V trimming: 1 base; J trimming: 0 bases; junction bases outside the gene matches: 9. In germline, CDR1 is SEHNR, CDR2 FQNEAQ (reference sequence). The CDR3 runs to 18 residues. The CDR3 reads CASSLDLWDRDMNTEAFF. DNA of the CDR3: TGTGCCAGCAGCTTAGACTTGTGGGACAGGGACATGAACACTGAAGCTTTCTTT. The variable domain in full, with the rest retrieved from reference TRBV7-9 and TRBJ1-1, is DTGVSQNPRHKITKRGQNVTFRCDPISEHNRLYWYRQTLGQGPEFLTYFQNEAQLEKSRLLSDRFSAERPKGSFSTLEIQRTEQGDSAMYLCASSLDLWDRDMNTEAFFGQGTRLTVV.

As to this clonotype: This clone may be a read error of a much larger clone one base away. The CDR3 nucleotides are TGTGCCAGCAGCTTAGATAGCTGGGGGACCCAGTACTTC. Residues: CASSLDSWGTQYF. This chain uses TRBV7-9 with TRBJ2-5; no clear D gene. Germline CDR1 and CDR2: SEHNR and FQNEAQ (reference sequence). CDR3 length: 13 amino acids. With 1 base removed from V and 7 bases from J, the gap between germline ends came to 10 bases. Full variable domain (remainder filled in from reference TRBV7-9 and TRBJ2-5): DTGVSQNPRHKITKRGQNVTFRCDPISEHNRLYWYRQTLGQGPEFLTYFQNEAQLEKSRLLSDRFSAERPKGSFSTLEIQRTEQGDSAMYLCASSLDSWGTQYFGPGTRLLVL.